The next 19 T cell receptor beta chains were all read from a single sample in a study of CD8+ T cells in alopecia areata. Investigators isolated RNA and reverse transcribed it into cDNA to act as the sequencing template. Libraries were prepared by immunoSEQ multiplex PCR; TCRdb keeps only in-frame clonotypes and omits some of them. The sample comprises approximately 130,000 clones, about 50% of which are singletons, and about 10% rests with the top ten. The sequencing input was NKG2D-low CD8+ T cells sorted from blood. All receptors derive from a human donor with alopecia areata.

The chain combines TRBV9 with TRBJ1-1; D is ambiguous. Looked up from germline, CDR1 is SGDLS and CDR2 is YYNGEE. The CDR3 is 14 amino acids. V was clipped by 0 bases and J by 5 bases, with 11 bases between them. The DNA for the CDR3 is TGTGCCAGCAGCGTAGGATCCTCCGTGACTGAAGCTTTCTTT. Amino acids: CASSVGSSVTEAFF. Full variable domain (rest looked up from reference TRBV9 and TRBJ1-1): DSGVTQTPKHLITATGQRVTLRCSPRSGDLSVYWYQQSLDQGLQFLIQYYNGEERAKGNILERFSAQQFPDLHSELNLSSLELGDSALYFCASSVGSSVTEAFFGQGTRLTVV.

The chain combines TRBV30 with TRBJ1-5; D gene unclear. Germline V gene sequence: CDR1 GTSNPN, CDR2 SVGIG (reference sequence). The ends were cut back, 5 bases at V and 4 bases at J, with 6 bases in the middle. The CDR3 runs to 11 residues. The CDR3 DNA sequence: TGTGCCTGGGGCGAGAATCAGCCCCAGCATTTT. Protein product: CAWGENQPQHF.

CDR3 DNA: TGCGCCAGCCGGGACAGCAATGAGCAGTTCTTC. Its translation: CASRDSNEQFF. The chain employs TRBV23-1 and TRBJ2-1; 7 bases map to TRBD1. TRBV23-1 is known as an ORF, though its function is uncertain. The CDR3 has 11 residues. The trim removed 8 bases at V and 6 bases at J, leaving 1 base unmatched.

This chain connects TRBV7-2 to TRBJ2-6; 7 nucleotides agree with TRBD2. The CDR3 totals 18 residues. Germline CDR1 SGHTA, CDR2 FQGNSA. J lost 0 bases, V lost 0 bases, and 5 bases had no gene match. The CDR3 spells CASSLAAGAFSGANVLTF. As DNA, the CDR3 is TGTGCCAGCAGCTTAGCGGCGGGAGCTTTCTCTGGGGCCAACGTCCTGACTTTC.

This rearrangement joins TRBV27 to TRBJ2-2; D perhaps matches TRBD1 (5 bases). This CDR3 region has 14 residues. The germline V gene has CDR1 MNHEY and CDR2 SMNVEV (reference sequence). V was clipped by 2 bases and J by 4 bases, with 8 bases between them. CDR3 bases: TGTGCCAGCAGTTTAGTAGGGGCCACCGGGGAGCTGTTTTTT. Translating it yields CASSLVGATGELFF.

The sample holds a few counts of this clone. V and J are TRBV29-1 and TRBJ1-3; D unresolved. Trimming left V 6 bases short and J 4 bases short, with 13 bases between. This CDR3 comprises 13 residues. Germline assignment: CDR1 SQVTM and CDR2 ANQGSEA. For the CDR3, the DNA is TGCAGCGTATTCGGGTCGTCAGGAAACACCATATATTTT. It codes for CSVFGSSGNTIYF.

The sample holds a few counts of this clone. This chain links TRBV7-9 with TRBJ2-3; D gene uncertain. Germline V gene sequence: CDR1 SEHNR, CDR2 FQNEAQ (reference sequence). The CDR3 consists of 13 residues. The germline V and J ends were trimmed by 5 bases and 6 bases, with 12 bases remaining between them. This CDR3 is CASSPGLGDTQYF. The DNA of the CDR3 is TGTGCCAGCAGCCCAGGCCTTGGGGATACGCAGTATTTT.

The chain couples TRBV29-1 to TRBJ2-3; 11 bases map to TRBD2. CDR1 is SQVTM and CDR2 is ANQGSEA in the germline V gene. Trimming took 6 bases from V and 6 from J; bases not matched to a gene: 5. CDR3 size: 13 residues. The CDR3 is CSVPSGGSDTQYF. The CDR3 bases are TGCAGCGTGCCTAGCGGGGGGTCTGATACGCAGTATTTT.

The V gene is TRBV27, the J gene TRBJ1-2; tentatively, D is TRBD1 (5 bases). The CDR3 totals 13 residues. V shed 3 bases and J shed 7 bases, with 12 bases lying between them. Germline CDR1 reads MNHEY; CDR2 reads SMNVEV (reference sequence). The CDR3 DNA sequence: TGTGCCAGCAGTTTTGGACCCAGGGCTGGCTACACCTTC. This translates into CASSFGPRAGYTF.

CDR3 in DNA: TGTGCCAGCAGCTTAGTGTCGGGCGTACAAGAGACCCAGTACTTC. Translation: CASSLVSGVQETQYF. The gene calls are TRBV7-2 and TRBJ2-5; D call uncertain. The length of the CDR3 is 15 residues. Germline assignment: CDR1 SGHTA and CDR2 FQGNSA. Deletions cut 1 base from V and 2 bases from J, with 11 bases between.

This chain uses TRBV11-3 with TRBJ2-5; the match to TRBD1 covers 7 bases. There are 15 residues in the CDR3. Germline CDR1 SGHNT, CDR2 YENEEA. Trimming cost V 5 bases and J 5 bases; bases outside gene matches: 11. As DNA, the CDR3 is TGTGCCAGCAGCCCCGGGACAGCCCTAGGGGAGACCCAGTACTTC. As protein: CASSPGTALGETQYF.

The genes are TRBV29-1 and TRBJ2-7; no definite D call. Germline CDR1 SQVTM, CDR2 ANQGSEA. This CDR3 is 13 amino acids long. The ends were cut back, 5 bases at V and 2 bases at J, with 13 bases in the middle. As DNA, the CDR3 is TGCAGCGTTACACCAGACAACACCTACGAGCAGTACTTC. Amino acid sequence: CSVTPDNTYEQYF.

This clone appeared a single time. The V call is TRBV5-1, the J call TRBJ1-2, with TRBD1 identical over 7 bases. CDR1 is SGHRS, CDR2 YFSETQ, per germline. With 0 bases clipped from V and 8 bases from J, the junction kept 10 bases outside the gene matches. This CDR3 comprises 15 residues. CDR3 in amino acids: CASSLAFRDSRGYTF. For the CDR3, the DNA is TGCGCCAGCAGCTTGGCTTTTCGGGACAGCCGCGGCTACACCTTC.

CDR3 DNA: TGTGCCAGCAGAGATTATTGGAACACCGGGGAGCTGTTTTTT. It yields the protein CASRDYWNTGELFF. V usage is TRBV25-1 and J usage is TRBJ2-2; D uncertain. Per the germline V gene, CDR1 is MGHDK and CDR2 is SYGVNS. V was clipped by 6 bases and J by 1 base, with 9 bases between them. CDR3 length: 14 amino acids. The whole variable domain, remainder taken from reference TRBV25-1 and TRBJ2-2, is EADIYQTPRYLVIGTGKKITLECSQTMGHDKMYWYQQDPGMELHLIHYSYGVNSTEKGDLSSESTVSRIRTEHFPLTLESARPSHTSQYLCASRDYWNTGELFFGEGSRLTVL.

V and J are TRBV29-1 and TRBJ2-2; D is perhaps TRBD2 (5 bases). Germline V gene sequence: CDR1 SQVTM, CDR2 ANQGSEA. Trimming left V 8 bases short and J 1 base short, with 11 bases between. This CDR3 is 13 amino acids long. The CDR3 DNA reads TGCAGCTTCGGGATGCAGAACACCGGGGAGCTGTTTTTT. Translation: CSFGMQNTGELFF.

V gene TRBV5-5 combines with J gene TRBJ2-7; 9 nucleotides match TRBD1. J gave up 5 bases and V 3 bases, and 0 bases lay outside the gene matches. The CDR3 sequence is 12 residues long. Germline V lookup: CDR1 SGHKS, CDR2 YYEKEE (reference sequence). In nucleotides, the CDR3 is TGTGCCAGCAGCTGGACAGGGGACGAGCAGTACTTC. Encoded protein: CASSWTGDEQYF.

The V call is TRBV30, the J call TRBJ2-1; maybe TRBD1 (5 bases). V shed 1 base and J shed 7 bases, with 5 bases lying between them. Germline lookup yields CDR1 GTSNPN and CDR2 SVGIG (reference sequence). This CDR3 has 11 amino acids. CDR3 nucleotides: TGTGCCTGGAGTGCAGGGAATGAGCAGTTCTTC. It is translated as CAWSAGNEQFF.

The chain combines TRBV27 with TRBJ2-7; no clear D. Germline loops: CDR1 MNHEY, CDR2 SMNVEV (reference sequence). V was trimmed by 8 bases and J by 3 bases, leaving 8 bases between them. CDR3 length: 11 residues. The CDR3 nucleotides are TGTGCCAGCGGCCGTCTCTACGAGCAGTACTTC. Encoded protein: CASGRLYEQYF.

The rearrangement links TRBV28 to TRBJ2-7; no reliable D call. The CDR3 sequence is 12 residues long. The germline V gene has CDR1 MDHEN and CDR2 SYDVKM. V lost 6 bases to trimming and J lost 6 bases, with 12 bases between them. CDR3 nucleotides: TGTGCCAGCAGCCCCACGGGCGGCGAGCAGTACTTC. This translates into CASSPTGGEQYF.